The following is a T cell receptor (beta chain) sequence with its context. The antigen remains unidentified. The data stem from a study of T cells after yellow fever vaccination. Across the whole study: Preparation used SMART-Seq v4 Ultra Low Input for the low-cell-number fractions. Findings and limits, study-wide: Most primary-vaccination clones recurred post-booster (approximately 96% CD4, about 87% CD8).

Germline CDR1 and CDR2: MNHEY and SMNVEV (reference sequence). The CDR3 extends over 13 amino acids. The V end was cut by 4 bases, the J end by 7 bases, with 14 bases between. TCRdb used MiXCR to reprocess the 5' RACE reads, holding one entry per CDR3 protein. The table lists 350,000 to 550,000 distinct CDR3 sequences, roughly a sixth of them singletons. This TCR was sampled from a man younger than 35 who received the YFV17D yellow fever vaccine. The material sequenced was PBMCs, taken before the yellow fever booster vaccination. The rearrangement joins TRBV27 to TRBJ2-7; no reliable D call. This chain's CDR3 is CASSSLAAREQYV. In DNA, the CDR3 is TGTGCCAGCAGTTCCCTGGCGGCACGAGAGCAGTACGTC.